A selection of T cell receptor beta chains follows, all from one sample in a study of blood T cell repertoires in COVID-19. Repertoires were generated with immunoSEQ multiplex PCR, while TCRdb's copy carries only in-frame clones and drops some. The table lists approximately 300,000 clones, roughly 88% of them singletons. Material: peripheral blood. These receptors all come from a human donor with COVID-19, enrolled during active disease. The donor label of this sample is uncertain. Each CDR3 is given with its conserved first and last residue. Fields, in order: clone size, J gene, D gene, V gene, CDR3 DNA, CDR3 protein. A D gene is named only where the DNA matches it firmly. Clone size is stated in some rows and not others, as once, few, many or a class when expanded.

NA,TRBJ1-3,NA,TRBV7-2,TGTGCCAGCAGCTTAGCACAGAGCTCTGGAAACACCATATATTTT,CASSLAQSSGNTIYF
NA,TRBJ2-1,NA,TRBV27,TGTGCCAGCCCAAAGGAAGGTCGGAGCTCCTACAATGAGCAGTTCTTC,CASPKEGRSSYNEQFF
NA,TRBJ1-1,NA,TRBV5-4,TGTGCCAGCAGCCCCAGGCAGATCATGAACACTGAAGCTTTCTTT,CASSPRQIMNTEAFF
NA,TRBJ1-5,TRBD1,TRBV6-6,TGTGCCAGCAGCAAACAGGGGAGCAATCAGCCCCAGCATTTT,CASSKQGSNQPQHF
NA,TRBJ2-5,TRBD1,TRBV12-5,TGTGCTAGTGGTTTCGGACAGGGGGCCTTGGGGGAGACCCAGTACTTC,CASGFGQGALGETQYF
NA,TRBJ2-7,TRBD2,TRBV28,TGTGCCAGCAGTCCCCAGGTTAGCGGGAGTTGGAAGCAGTACTTC,CASSPQVSGSWKQYF
NA,TRBJ1-2,TRBD1,TRBV28,TGTGCCAGCAGTTTGGGACAGGGGGTCGGCTACACCTTC,CASSLGQGVGYTF
NA,TRBJ2-7,NA,TRBV5-1,TGCGCCAGCAGCTTGGAGCAGGCGTCGTCCTACGAGCAGTACTTC,CASSLEQASSYEQYF
few,TRBJ2-1,TRBD1,TRBV29-1,TGCAGCGTTTCCAGGGGGTCTACCTACAATGAGCAGTTCTTC,CSVSRGSTYNEQFF
NA,TRBJ2-1,NA,TRBV2,TGTGCCAGCACTGAGCTGAGCTCCTACAATGAGCAGTTCTTC,CASTELSSYNEQFF
NA,TRBJ2-1,TRBD2,TRBV18,TGTGCCAGCTCACCACCCGGGACTAGCTCCTACAATGAGCAGTTCTTC,CASSPPGTSSYNEQFF
few,TRBJ1-4,NA,TRBV9,TGTGCCAGCAGCATCGGGCAGGGAAGAGAAAAACTGTTTTTT,CASSIGQGREKLFF
NA,TRBJ2-2,TRBD1,TRBV5-1,TGCGCCAGCAGCCGGGGACAGGGTGACCGGACCGGGGAGCTGTTTTTT,CASSRGQGDRTGELFF
NA,TRBJ2-2,NA,TRBV28,TGTGCCAGCCGATTGTTGGGGCCAGTTAACACCGGGGAGCTGTTTTTT,CASRLLGPVNTGELFF
NA,TRBJ2-5,TRBD2,TRBV11-2,TGTGCCAGCAGCCAGCGGGGGACAGAGACCCAGTACTTC,CASSQRGTETQYF
NA,TRBJ2-1,TRBD2,TRBV7-3,TGTGCCAGCAGCTTACCCTCGCCTAGCGGCTACAATGAGCAGTTCTTC,CASSLPSPSGYNEQFF
NA,TRBJ1-4,NA,TRBV15,TGTGCCACCAGCAGAGGGGGCAGTGCAACTAATGAAAAACTGTTTTTT,CATSRGGSATNEKLFF
NA,TRBJ1-1,NA,TRBV5-1,TGCGCCAGCAGCTACGGGGGGTTTGCTTTCTTT,CASSYGGFAFF
NA,TRBJ2-2,NA,TRBV6-5,TGTGCCAGCAGTTTACTAGCTTTGAACACCGGGGAGCTGTTTTTT,CASSLLALNTGELFF
NA,TRBJ1-5,NA,TRBV19,TGTGCCAGTAGTATCAATCCCGGGCTCGGGGGCAATCAGCCCCAGCATTTT,CASSINPGLGGNQPQHF
NA,TRBJ1-6,NA,TRBV6-5,TGTGCCAGCCGGCGGGCTGACGCGAATTCACCCCTCCACTTT,CASRRADANSPLHF
NA,TRBJ2-2,NA,TRBV6-4,TGTGCCAACCCGTCAACCTTTGGACAGAGGGGTTTGAACACCGGGGAGCTGTTTTTT,CANPSTFGQRGLNTGELFF
NA,TRBJ1-6,TRBD1,TRBV14,TGTGCCAGCAGCCAAGACAGGGGGCGGTATTCACCCCTCCACTTT,CASSQDRGRYSPLHF
NA,TRBJ2-1,NA,TRBV29-1,TGCAGCGTTGAGAGCGGACTCTCCTACAATGAGCAGTTCTTC,CSVESGLSYNEQFF
NA,TRBJ1-1,NA,TRBV30,TGTGCCTGGAGTGTAGGTCAGGGGTCCACTGAAGCTTTCTTT,CAWSVGQGSTEAFF
NA,TRBJ1-1,NA,TRBV30,TGTGCCTGGAGTCCAGTGGCTGCAGGCACTGAAGCTTTCTTT,CAWSPVAAGTEAFF
NA,TRBJ1-2,TRBD1,TRBV3-1/TRBV3-2,TGTGCCAGCAGTCAACCTACAGGGGGGAATGGCTACACCTTC,CASSQPTGGNGYTF
few,TRBJ1-2,TRBD1,TRBV18,TGTGCCAGCTCAACCGACGCAGGGGGCGCGAGGGGCTACACCTTC,CASSTDAGGARGYTF
NA,TRBJ1-6,NA,TRBV9,TGTGCCAGCAGCCCTCAATCGAGGGGGACAAATTCACCCCTCCACTTT,CASSPQSRGTNSPLHF
NA,TRBJ1-1,TRBD1,TRBV18,TGTGCCAGCTCACCCCGACAGGGGAACACTGAAGCTTTCTTT,CASSPRQGNTEAFF
NA,TRBJ2-3,TRBD2,TRBV19,TGTGCCAGCCGGACTAGCGGGAGCACAGATACGCAGTATTTT,CASRTSGSTDTQYF
NA,TRBJ2-1,TRBD2,TRBV28,TGTGCCAGCAGTTACTTAGCGGGAGGTACCTACAATGAGCAGTTCTTC,CASSYLAGGTYNEQFF
NA,TRBJ2-2,TRBD1,TRBV28,TGTGCCAGCAGTGCCCCAACAGGGGGCAGGAACACCGGGGAGCTGTTTTTT,CASSAPTGGRNTGELFF
NA,TRBJ1-1,TRBD1,TRBV29-1,TGCAGCGTGACTTTACAGGGGGACACTGAAGCTTTCTTT,CSVTLQGDTEAFF
NA,TRBJ1-1,NA,TRBV28,TGTGCCAGCAGTTTATCCCAGGGGAACACTGAAGCTTTCTTT,CASSLSQGNTEAFF
once,TRBJ1-2,NA,TRBV7-2,TGTGCCAGCAGCGTTCGAGATTCTCGGGGCTACACCTTC,CASSVRDSRGYTF
NA,TRBJ1-4,NA,TRBV5-1,TGCGCCAGCAGCTTGGCCGCAACTAATGAAAAACTGTTTTTT,CASSLAATNEKLFF
NA,TRBJ2-3,NA,TRBV7-3,TGTGCCAGCAGCTTAACAGTCGGGGTTACAGATACGCAGTATTTT,CASSLTVGVTDTQYF
NA,TRBJ1-2,NA,TRBV28,TGTGCCAGCAGCATAGGCGGGACCGAGAACTATGGCTACACCTTC,CASSIGGTENYGYTF
NA,TRBJ2-5,TRBD2,TRBV19,TGTGCCAGTAGTATAATCACTAGCGCACAAGAGACCCAGTACTTC,CASSIITSAQETQYF
NA,TRBJ1-3,TRBD1,TRBV5-6,TGTGCCAGCAGCTTCGGGACAGGGTCCGGGGGCTCTGGAAACACCATATATTTT,CASSFGTGSGGSGNTIYF
NA,TRBJ1-6,TRBD1,TRBV5-1,TGCGCCAGCGCGGGACAGGAGAATTCACCCCTCCACTTT,CASAGQENSPLHF
few,TRBJ1-4,NA,TRBV5-1,TGCGCCAGCAGCTTTCACTCGGATCGGGGAGGTGAAAAACTGTTTTTT,CASSFHSDRGGEKLFF
NA,TRBJ2-5,TRBD2,TRBV10-2,TGCGCCAGCAGTGACCCCAGGCGGGGGGAGACCCGGTTCCAAGAGACCCAGTACTTC,CASSDPRRGETRFQETQYF
once,TRBJ2-3,NA,TRBV6-6,TGTGCCAGCCGGAAGACTAGCACAGATACGCAGTATTTT,CASRKTSTDTQYF
NA,TRBJ1-5,NA,TRBV28,TGTGCCAGCAGTTTTAATAGGCAGGGTCGTCAGCCCCAGCATTTT,CASSFNRQGRQPQHF
NA,TRBJ2-5,NA,TRBV27,TGTGCCAGCAGTTTTGGGAACAGGGAACAAGAGACCCAGTACTTC,CASSFGNREQETQYF
few,TRBJ2-3,NA,TRBV11-2,TGTGCCAGCAGCTCCCGGACTAACACAGATACGCAGTATTTT,CASSSRTNTDTQYF
NA,TRBJ2-7,NA,TRBV29-1,TGCAGCGTTGAGTCAGGGGCTCTCTACGAGCAGTACTTC,CSVESGALYEQYF
few,TRBJ1-5,TRBD1,TRBV28,TGTGCCAGCAGTTCCGTTACCTCGGGACAGGGTGATAGCAATCAGCCCCAGCATTTT,CASSSVTSGQGDSNQPQHF
NA,TRBJ1-3,NA,TRBV13,TGTGCCAGCAGCTTAGGACAGATCTCTGGAAACACCATATATTTT,CASSLGQISGNTIYF
NA,TRBJ1-4,TRBD1,TRBV5-1,TGCGCCAGCAGGAGGACAGGGGGGAATGAAAAACTGTTTTTT,CASRRTGGNEKLFF
NA,TRBJ1-5,NA,TRBV19,TGTGCCAGTAGTATCGGTGGGCAGGGAAGTTGGCAGCCCCAGCATTTT,CASSIGGQGSWQPQHF